These 26 T cell receptor beta chains were all obtained from the same sample, sequenced in a study of shared clonotypes between healthy human individuals. Using immunoSEQ multiplex PCR, the repertoire was profiled, and TCRdb retains in-frame clones only, with some absent. Found here are around 700,000 clones, under 95% of them singletons; the top ten hold about 24%. Positively selected for CCR7, the CD45RO-negative cells used as naive CD8 cells excluded terminally differentiated effector memory CD45RA+ cells. The sequenced sample was naive CD8+ T cells sorted from blood. All receptors derive from a man aged 30 to 39 in good health.

The CDR3 loop is CSGVWGIEQYF. The CDR3 DNA reads as TGCAGCGGGGTGTGGGGGATCGAGCAGTACTTC. The V gene is TRBV29-1, the J gene TRBJ2-7; D may correspond to TRBD1 or TRBD2 (5 bases each). The CDR3 spans 11 residues. V shed 7 bases and J shed 6 bases, with 13 bases lying between them. The germline CDR1 and CDR2 sequences are SQVTM and ANQGSEA.

The V and J genes are TRBV29-1 and TRBJ1-1; D possibly corresponds to TRBD1 (5 bases). The CDR3 length is 11 residues. Germline V gene sequence: CDR1 SQVTM, CDR2 ANQGSEA. The ends were cut back, 4 bases at V and 6 bases at J, with 9 bases in the middle. The CDR3 here is CSVVGGSEAFF. In nucleotides, the CDR3 is TGCAGCGTTGTTGGGGGTTCTGAAGCTTTCTTT.

The CDR3 DNA follows: TGCGCCAGCAGCTTGGATAGCGGGGCCTACAATGAGCAGTTCTTC. This translates into CASSLDSGAYNEQFF. The V and J genes are TRBV5-1 and TRBJ2-1, with 8 bases fitting TRBD2. This CDR3 is built from 15 residues. Germline lookup yields CDR1 SGHRS and CDR2 YFSETQ. J was trimmed by 2 bases and V by 0 bases; bases with no gene match: 1.

The rearrangement links TRBV7-2 to TRBJ2-1; 9 nucleotides align to TRBD1. CDR3 length: 12 residues. Germline-derived CDR1 and CDR2 are SGHTA and FQGNSA. Trimming cost V 3 bases and J 15 bases; bases outside gene matches: 6. Here the CDR3 DNA reads TGTGCCAGCAGCTTTTCCGGGACAGGGTGGTTCTTC. Translating gives CASSFSGTGWFF.

This rearrangement joins TRBV12-5 to TRBJ1-1, with a tentative D call TRBD1 (5 bases). Germline V gene data show CDR1 as LGHNT and CDR2 as FRNRAP. The CDR3 spans 13 residues. Trimming took off 1 base at V and 7 bases at J, with 10 bases between the two ends. The CDR3 loop reads CASGLGQGNEAFF. The CDR3 DNA reads as TGTGCTAGTGGTTTGGGGCAGGGCAATGAAGCTTTCTTT.

V and J are TRBV6-1 and TRBJ2-2; D uncertain. This CDR3 is built from 14 residues. The ends were cut back, 2 bases at V and 3 bases at J, with 7 bases in the middle. Germline assignment: CDR1 MNHNS and CDR2 SASEGT. The CDR3 loop reads CASSESDDTGELFF. Written as DNA, the CDR3 is TGTGCCAGCAGTGAATCTGATGACACCGGGGAGCTGTTTTTT.

The genes are TRBV14 and TRBJ2-2, with TRBD2 matching 13 bases. The CDR3 totals 15 residues. The germline gives CDR1 SGHDN, CDR2 FVKESK. V trimming: 4 bases; J trimming: 6 bases; junction bases outside the gene matches: 2. DNA of the CDR3: TGTGCCAGCAGCCTCGGACTAGCGGGAGCCGGGGAGCTGTTTTTT. Translated: CASSLGLAGAGELFF.

V usage is TRBV28 and J usage is TRBJ2-2; D call uncertain. CDR3 size: 12 residues. Germline assignment: CDR1 MDHEN and CDR2 SYDVKM. V was pared by 5 bases and J by 6 bases, with 7 bases between. The CDR3, as DNA: TGTGCCAGCAGTGATAACTCCGGGGAGCTGTTTTTT. Translation gives CASSDNSGELFF.

The V gene is TRBV25-1, the J gene TRBJ2-3, with TRBD2 matching 7 bases. The CDR3 consists of 14 residues. V gave up 1 base and J gave up 4 bases; unmatched junction bases: 2. Germline CDR1 is MGHDK and CDR2 is SYGVNS. The DNA of the CDR3 is TGTGCCAGCAGTGAATGGACTAGGGCAGATACGCAGTATTTT. It translates to CASSEWTRADTQYF.

The chain is built from TRBV5-1 and TRBJ2-2, with TRBD1 identical over 9 bases. Trimming took 2 bases from V and 1 from J; bases not matched to a gene: 3. CDR3 length equals 16 residues. Germline CDR1 and CDR2: SGHRS and YFSETQ. CDR3 DNA sequence: TGCGCCAGCAGCTTCACGGGACAGGGGAACACCGGGGAGCTGTTTTTT. Protein product: CASSFTGQGNTGELFF. The full variable domain, completed using reference TRBV5-1 and TRBJ2-2, is KAGVTQTPRYLIKTRGQQVTLSCSPISGHRSVSWYQQTPGQGLQFLFEYFSETQRNKGNFPGRFSGRQFSNSRSEMNVSTLELGDSALYLCASSFTGQGNTGELFFGEGSRLTVL.

With regard to this clone: The same CDR3 can be traced to other DNA sequences in this sample. This sequence joins TRBV18 and TRBJ2-1, with 11 bases identical to TRBD2. Germline lookup yields CDR1 KGHSH and CDR2 LQKENI. The V segment lost 5 bases and the J segment 6 bases; nucleotides outside the gene matches: 3. The CDR3 length is 14 residues. The CDR3 reads CASSFGTSGNEQFF. CDR3 sequence (DNA): TGTGCCAGCTCATTCGGGACTAGCGGCAATGAGCAGTTCTTC. The entire variable domain, with the rest obtained from reference TRBV18 and TRBJ2-1, is as follows: NAGVMQNPRHLVRRRGQEARLRCSPMKGHSHVYWYRQLPEEGLKFMVYLQKENIIDESGMPKERFSAEFPKEGPSILRIQQVVRGDSAAYFCASSFGTSGNEQFFGPGTRLTVL.

The chain has TRBV10-3 and TRBJ2-1; the match to TRBD2 covers 14 bases. This CDR3 has 15 residues. The junction had 4 bases not matched to a gene; V was cut back by 4 bases and J by 8 bases. The germline V gene encodes CDR1 ENHRY and CDR2 SYGVKD. In nucleotides, the CDR3 is TGTGCCATCAGTGTGGGACTAGCGGGAGCATATGAGCAGTTCTTC. Translation gives CAISVGLAGAYEQFF.

The rearrangement uses TRBV7-6 and TRBJ2-7, with D possibly being TRBD2 (6 bases). Trimming pared 5 bases from V and 4 bases from J, leaving 18 bases between. The germline V gene has CDR1 SGHVS and CDR2 FNYEAQ. There are 15 residues in the CDR3. CDR3 in amino acids: CASSPRGSGAYEQYF. The CDR3 DNA sequence: TGTGCCAGCAGCCCCCGAGGTTCGGGAGCTTACGAGCAGTACTTC.

This rearrangement joins TRBV21-1 to TRBJ1-1; the table calls TRBD1, which could not be checked here. TRBV21-1 is termed a pseudogene. The CDR3 length is 15 residues. The CDR3 region is CASSKNSATGGFAFF. The CDR3 DNA reads TGTGCCAGCAGCAAAAATTCCGCGACAGGGGGCTTTGCTTTCTTT.

V is TRBV29-1 and J is TRBJ1-2, with a tentative D call TRBD1 (6 bases). Germline CDR1 reads SQVTM; CDR2 reads ANQGSEA. The CDR3 extends over 15 amino acids. V shed 2 bases and J shed 1 base, with 14 bases lying between them. CDR3 sequence (DNA): TGCAGCGTTGAATTTTGGACAGAGAATAACTATGGCTACACCTTC. It is translated as CSVEFWTENNYGYTF.

The rearrangement links TRBV2 to TRBJ2-7, with TRBD2 matching 9 bases. Germline V CDR1 and CDR2: SNHLY, FYNNEI. This CDR3 is 19 amino acids long. V lost 1 base to trimming and J lost 0 bases; unmatched junction nucleotides: 13. CDR3 loop: CASSEERGAGLQSSYEQYF. The CDR3 bases are TGTGCCAGCAGTGAAGAGCGGGGGGCAGGGCTCCAAAGCTCCTACGAGCAGTACTTC.

This clone was observed once. This chain's CDR3 is CASRPTSVGYNEQFF. CDR3 DNA sequence: TGCGCCAGCAGGCCTACTAGCGTGGGTTACAATGAGCAGTTCTTC. This chain joins TRBV4-3 and TRBJ2-1, with 7 bases fitting TRBD2. CDR3 length: 15 amino acids. Trimming removed 6 bases from V and 4 bases from J; junction bases left unmatched: 9. CDR1 and CDR2 (germline): LGHNA, YSLEER.

The chain carries TRBV27 and TRBJ1-4; D not resolved. The CDR3 consists of 14 residues. The germline V gene encodes CDR1 MNHEY and CDR2 SMNVEV (reference sequence). Trimming removed 6 bases at V and 10 bases at J, with 18 bases between. CDR3 region: CASSFGAGSAKLFF. The CDR3 DNA sequence: TGTGCCAGCAGCTTTGGCGCGGGTTCTGCAAAACTGTTTTTT.

V gene TRBV27 combines with J gene TRBJ2-1; the D is unclear. The CDR3 loop spans 10 amino acids. Germline V gene sequence: CDR1 MNHEY, CDR2 SMNVEV (reference sequence). Trimming removed 7 bases from V and 9 bases from J, with 7 bases in between. The CDR3 nucleotides are TGTGCCAGCACCGGAACTGAGCAGTTCTTC. It codes for CASTGTEQFF.

The chain recombines TRBV7-3 with TRBJ2-2; tentative D call: TRBD2 (5 bases). This CDR3 has 13 amino acids. Germline V gives CDR1 SGHTA, CDR2 FQGTGA. V was shortened by 2 bases and J by 4 bases, with 5 bases between the two germline ends. DNA for the CDR3: TGTGCCAGCAGCTTAGAGGGCACCGGGGAGCTGTTTTTT. Its translation: CASSLEGTGELFF.

The gene calls are TRBV7-9 and TRBJ2-7, with 10 positions matching TRBD1. V shed 1 base and J 2 bases; nucleotides not matched to a gene: 2. Germline lookup yields CDR1 SEHNR and CDR2 FQNEAQ (reference sequence). This CDR3 comprises 15 residues. CDR3 nucleotide sequence: TGTGCCAGCAGCTTAGTGGGACAGGGGCCCTACGAGCAGTACTTC. Translation: CASSLVGQGPYEQYF. Together with reference TRBV7-9 and TRBJ2-7, the CDR3 gives the full variable domain: DTGVSQNPRHKITKRGQNVTFRCDPISEHNRLYWYRQTLGQGPEFLTYFQNEAQLEKSRLLSDRFSAERPKGSFSTLEIQRTEQGDSAMYLCASSLVGQGPYEQYFGPGTRLTVT.

This clone has a handful of counts. This chain connects TRBV9 to TRBJ2-5; 7 bases are shared with TRBD2. Germline V gene lookup returns CDR1 SGDLS and CDR2 YYNGEE. V dropped 4 bases and J dropped 4; count of bases not matched to a gene: 7. The CDR3 covers 14 residues. The CDR3 region has the DNA TGTGCCAGCAGCTCAGAAAGCGGGACAGAGACCCAGTACTTC. Amino acid sequence: CASSSESGTETQYF. Together with reference TRBV9 and TRBJ2-5, the CDR3 gives the full variable domain: DSGVTQTPKHLITATGQRVTLRCSPRSGDLSVYWYQQSLDQGLQFLIQYYNGEERAKGNILERFSAQQFPDLHSELNLSSLELGDSALYFCASSSESGTETQYFGPGTRLLVL.

The chain joins TRBV4-3 to TRBJ2-7; 7 nucleotides line up with TRBD2. The V and J ends lost 0 bases and 5 bases, in that order; junction bases with no gene match: 4. This CDR3 contains 14 residues. The germline V gene encodes CDR1 LGHNA and CDR2 YSLEER. In DNA form, the CDR3 reads TGCGCCAGCAGCCAAGACACTAGCGCCCACGAGCAGTACTTC. Protein product: CASSQDTSAHEQYF.

This chain joins TRBV19 and TRBJ2-7, with 9 nucleotides matching TRBD1. The CDR3 contains 15 residues. Looked up from germline, CDR1 is LNHDA and CDR2 is SQIVND (reference sequence). With 9 bases clipped from V and 3 bases from J, the junction kept 12 bases outside the gene matches. The CDR3 loop is CASGQGMSSLYEQYF. CDR3 in DNA: TGTGCCAGCGGACAGGGGATGAGTTCCCTCTACGAGCAGTACTTC.

This clone appeared a few times. The chain carries TRBV5-1 and TRBJ2-1; the D is unclear. Germline loops: CDR1 SGHRS, CDR2 YFSETQ. V lost 0 bases and J 5 bases, leaving 12 bases between the germline ends. The CDR3 consists of 15 residues. CDR3 amino acids: CASSLGESGHNEQFF. The CDR3 DNA reads as TGCGCCAGCAGCTTGGGTGAATCGGGTCACAATGAGCAGTTCTTC.

The gene calls are TRBV13 and TRBJ2-3, with TRBD1 matching over 11 bases. The CDR3 has 15 residues. Germline CDR1 is PRHDT and CDR2 is FYEKMQ (reference sequence). V lost 5 bases, J lost 6 bases, and 7 bases stayed unmatched. The DNA for the CDR3 is TGTGCCAGCAGCGCCTCCGGGACAGGGGGTGATACGCAGTATTTT. Its protein is CASSASGTGGDTQYF. The full variable domain, its missing parts supplied by reference TRBV13 and TRBJ2-3, is AAGVIQSPRHLIKEKRETATLKCYPIPRHDTVYWYQQGPGQDPQFLISFYEKMQSDKGSIPDRFSAQQFSDYHSELNMSSLELGDSALYFCASSASGTGGDTQYFGPGTRLTVL.